This TCR beta chain is from a study of blood T cell repertoires in COVID-19. Overall study context: Sources were T cells, B-cell-depleted T cells, or PBMCs; the material itself was cDNA or gDNA.

V was pared by 6 bases and J by 5 bases, with 8 bases between. This CDR3 region has 11 residues. Germline V CDR1 and CDR2: MNHEY, SVGAGI. Some clones are missing from TCRdb's copy, which holds only in-frame ones; the method was immunoSEQ multiplex PCR. The sample has under 250,000 clones, around 81% seen once. The V gene is TRBV6-5, the J gene TRBJ2-7; D not certain. The source of this sequence is a man between 50 and 59 years old with active or convalescent COVID-19. Sample: peripheral blood. DNA for the CDR3: TGTGCCAGCAGGAATAGTAACGAGCAGTACTTC. It translates to CASRNSNEQYF.